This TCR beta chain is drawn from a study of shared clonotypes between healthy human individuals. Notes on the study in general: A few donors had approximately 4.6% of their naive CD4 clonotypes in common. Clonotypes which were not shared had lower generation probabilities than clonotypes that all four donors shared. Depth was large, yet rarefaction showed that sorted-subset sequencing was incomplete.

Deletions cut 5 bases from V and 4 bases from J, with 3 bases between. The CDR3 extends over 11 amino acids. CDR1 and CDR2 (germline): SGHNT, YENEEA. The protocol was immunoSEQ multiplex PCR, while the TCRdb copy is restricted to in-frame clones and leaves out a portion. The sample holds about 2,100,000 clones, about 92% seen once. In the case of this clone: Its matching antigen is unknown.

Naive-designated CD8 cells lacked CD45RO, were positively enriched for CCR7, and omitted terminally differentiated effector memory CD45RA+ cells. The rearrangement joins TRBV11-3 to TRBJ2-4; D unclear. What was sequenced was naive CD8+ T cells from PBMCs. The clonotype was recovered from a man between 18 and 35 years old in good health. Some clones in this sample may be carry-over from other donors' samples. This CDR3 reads CASSPKNIQYF. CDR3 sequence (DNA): TGTGCCAGCAGCCCAAAAAACATTCAGTACTTC.